This T cell receptor beta chain was sequenced in a study of CD8+ T cells in alopecia areata. RNA extraction was followed by reverse transcription into cDNA, which acted as the sequencing template. Profiled with immunoSEQ multiplex PCR; TCRdb holds only in-frame clones, not every one. The sample has under 350,000 clones, roughly 64% seen once. Treatment here: oral pan-JAK inhibitor, 5-10 mg twice daily. The V and J ends lost 4 bases and 1 base respectively, with 13 bases between them. The CDR3 is made up of 14 amino acids. Per the germline V gene, CDR1 is GTSNPN and CDR2 is SVGIG (reference sequence). The chain couples TRBV30 to TRBJ1-1; no firm D call. This sequence originates from a human donor with alopecia areata. The sample in question was CD4+ T cells sorted from blood, obtained at week 24, from a patient treated with tofacitinib. CDR3 sequence reads: CAWTKVVENTEAFF. As DNA, the CDR3 is TGTGCCTGGACGAAGGTGGTGGAGAACACTGAAGCTTTCTTT.